The clone carrying this TCR beta chain was seen a few times. Its antigen is not identified. CDR3 size: 16 residues. Germline V gives CDR1 SGHTA, CDR2 FQGNSA. The ends lost 1 base at V and 5 bases at J; junction bases unmatched: 7. The PCR ran on 60 Vbeta and 13 Jbeta primers. Using immunoSEQ multiplex PCR, the repertoire was profiled, and TCRdb retains in-frame clones only, with some absent. Among about 140,000 clones listed, 75% to 90% were seen once. The data derive from a study of cytomegalovirus exposure and HLA in healthy donors. Points from the study as a whole: It was only CMV serostatus that was available as immune exposure information.

This TCR derives from a middle-aged man in good health and CMV-seronegative. The sample was PBMCs. The V gene is TRBV7-2, the J gene TRBJ2-5, with TRBD2 identical over 10 bases. The CDR3 protein is CASSLVQRGGSETQYF. The CDR3 DNA is TGTGCCAGCAGCTTAGTTCAGCGGGGGGGTAGTGAGACCCAGTACTTC.